What follows describes a single T cell receptor (beta chain). The target antigen is unknown. PCR used 60 Vbeta primers and 13 Jbeta primers. In the study's own analysis: An analysis that came later counted some 80 million unique TCR beta chains, approximately 11 million shared. Using immunoSEQ multiplex PCR, the repertoire was profiled, and TCRdb retains in-frame clones only, with some absent. That table furnishes V, J and clone size, whereas the DNA furnished D and trimming. The data contain over 130,000 clones, around 82% of them singletons. This sample is part of a study of cytomegalovirus exposure and HLA in healthy donors. At the level of the study: Researchers found that about 84% of over 350 genotyped donors fell within the Caucasian-associated ancestry cluster. Findings of the study overall: Researchers reported from a later analysis that most CMV-associated TCR beta chains appeared HLA-restricted.

Trimming left V 3 bases short and J 5 bases short, with 13 bases between. Per germline, CDR1 SEHNR and CDR2 FQNEAQ (reference sequence). The CDR3 contains 15 residues. The specimen sequenced was PBMCs. The receptor was derived from a woman aged 35 to 49 in good health and CMV-seropositive. This chain uses TRBV7-9 with TRBJ2-2; the D gene is possibly TRBD1 (6 bases). CDR3 protein: CASSFARTVTGELFF. The CDR3 nucleotides read TGTGCCAGCAGCTTCGCCCGGACAGTTACCGGGGAGCTGTTTTTT. Based on the CDR3 plus reference TRBV7-9 and TRBJ2-2, the full variable domain is DTGVSQNPRHKITKRGQNVTFRCDPISEHNRLYWYRQTLGQGPEFLTYFQNEAQLEKSRLLSDRFSAERPKGSFSTLEIQRTEQGDSAMYLCASSFARTVTGELFFGEGSRLTVL.